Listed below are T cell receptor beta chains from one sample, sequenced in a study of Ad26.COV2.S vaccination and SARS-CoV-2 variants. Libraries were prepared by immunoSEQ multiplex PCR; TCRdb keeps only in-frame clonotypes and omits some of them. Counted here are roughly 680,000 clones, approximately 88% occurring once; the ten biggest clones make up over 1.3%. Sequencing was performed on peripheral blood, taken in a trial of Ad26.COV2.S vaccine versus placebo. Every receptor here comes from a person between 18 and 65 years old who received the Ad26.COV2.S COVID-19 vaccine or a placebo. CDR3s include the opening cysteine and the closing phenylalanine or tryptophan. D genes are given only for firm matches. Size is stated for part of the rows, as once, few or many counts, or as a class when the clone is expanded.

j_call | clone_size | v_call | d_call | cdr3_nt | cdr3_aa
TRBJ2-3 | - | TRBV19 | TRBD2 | TGTGCCAGTAGTACCCCGGGAGGGATCACAGATACGCAGTATTTT | CASSTPGGITDTQYF
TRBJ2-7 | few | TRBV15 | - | TGTGCCACCAGCAGAGAATGGAGCCTATACGAGCAGTACTTC | CATSREWSLYEQYF
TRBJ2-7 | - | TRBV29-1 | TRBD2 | TGCAGCGTGGGGGGGGACGGCTACGAGCAGTACTTC | CSVGGDGYEQYF
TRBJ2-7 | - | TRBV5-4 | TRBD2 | TGTGCCAGCAGCCGGGGAGTAGCGGGGACCTACGAGCAGTACTTC | CASSRGVAGTYEQYF
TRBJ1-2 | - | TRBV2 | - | TGTGCCAGCACCGGCTCAGGCAACTATGGCTACACCTTC | CASTGSGNYGYTF
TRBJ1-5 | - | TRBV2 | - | TGTGCCAGCAGTGCGGACAACGCGGGCAATCAGCCCCAGCATTTT | CASSADNAGNQPQHF
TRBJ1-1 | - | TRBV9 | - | TGTGCCAGCAGCGTAGGGGGTACCACTGAAGCTTTCTTT | CASSVGGTTEAFF
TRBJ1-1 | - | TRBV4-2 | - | TGTGCCAGCAGCCCACCCCGGGCGGGAACCGCTTTCTTT | CASSPPRAGTAFF
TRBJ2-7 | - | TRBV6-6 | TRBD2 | TGTGCCAGCAGTCGTATGGGGACTAGCGGGGGGCAGAGCTCCTACGAGCAGTACTTC | CASSRMGTSGGQSSYEQYF
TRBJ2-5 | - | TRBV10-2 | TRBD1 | TGCGCCAGCGGAACAGGGGAAGAGACCCAGTACTTC | CASGTGEETQYF
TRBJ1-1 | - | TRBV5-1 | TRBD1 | TGCGCCAGCAGCCGCCGACCGGGACAGGGGTACATGAACACTGAAGCTTTCTTT | CASSRRPGQGYMNTEAFF
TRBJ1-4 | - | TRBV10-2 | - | TGCGCCAGCAGTGATCGGGGGATTAATGAAAAACTGTTTTTT | CASSDRGINEKLFF
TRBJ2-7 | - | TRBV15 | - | TGTGCCACCAGCAGAGACCTATCTAGGGTCTACGAGCAGTACTTC | CATSRDLSRVYEQYF
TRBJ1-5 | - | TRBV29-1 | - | TGCAGCGTTGAAGCGGGCAGGGGACACAATCAGCCCCAGCATTTT | CSVEAGRGHNQPQHF
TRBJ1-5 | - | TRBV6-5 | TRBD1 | TGTGCCACCAGGACAGGGGCAAATCAGCCCCAGCATTTT | CATRTGANQPQHF
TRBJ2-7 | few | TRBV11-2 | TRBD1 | TGTGCCAGCAGCACCGGACAGGGGTACTACGAGCAGTACTTC | CASSTGQGYYEQYF
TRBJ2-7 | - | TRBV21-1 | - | TGTGCCAGCAGCAAAGAAGGGAAGGTGTTAGGGGCGGCGAGTCCGGACGAGCAGTACTTC | CASSKEGKVLGAASPDEQYF
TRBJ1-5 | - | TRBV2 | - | TGTGCCAGCAGTCCGCCCGGGCGCAATCAGCCCCAGCATTTT | CASSPPGRNQPQHF
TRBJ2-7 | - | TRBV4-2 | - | TGTGCCAGCAGCCGAAGAAGCGATGGAGGTCCCTACGAGCAGTACTTC | CASSRRSDGGPYEQYF
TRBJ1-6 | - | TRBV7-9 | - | TGTGCCAGCAGCCTCTCCTATAATTCACCCCTCCACTTT | CASSLSYNSPLHF
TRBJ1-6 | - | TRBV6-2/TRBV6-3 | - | TGTGCCAGCGGCCACCCACCCCGAGAAGATAATTCACCCCTCCACTTT | CASGHPPREDNSPLHF
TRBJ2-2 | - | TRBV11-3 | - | TGTGCCAGCAGCTCCATACCGGGAGAGGCCGGGGAGCTGTTTTTT | CASSSIPGEAGELFF
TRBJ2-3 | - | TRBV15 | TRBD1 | TGTGCCACCAGCAGAGATTGGGACAGGGAGGCAGATACGCAGTATTTT | CATSRDWDREADTQYF
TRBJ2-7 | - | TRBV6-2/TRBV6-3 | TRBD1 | TGTGCCAGCAGTTACTCAATCCGGGACAGAGCCTACGAGCAGTACTTC | CASSYSIRDRAYEQYF
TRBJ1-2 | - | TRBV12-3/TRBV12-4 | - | TGTGCCAGCAGTTTGGGCACCACCGGGGGCTACACCTTC | CASSLGTTGGYTF
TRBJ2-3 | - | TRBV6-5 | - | TGTGCCAGCCTTGGGGATACGCAGTATTTT | CASLGDTQYF
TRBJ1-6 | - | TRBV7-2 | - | TGTGCCAGCAGCAGAGGACAGACTTATAATTCACCCCTCCACTTT | CASSRGQTYNSPLHF
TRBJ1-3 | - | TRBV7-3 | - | TGTGCCAGCAGCTTAAATCCAGCGGGAGTCTCTGGAAACACCATATATTTT | CASSLNPAGVSGNTIYF